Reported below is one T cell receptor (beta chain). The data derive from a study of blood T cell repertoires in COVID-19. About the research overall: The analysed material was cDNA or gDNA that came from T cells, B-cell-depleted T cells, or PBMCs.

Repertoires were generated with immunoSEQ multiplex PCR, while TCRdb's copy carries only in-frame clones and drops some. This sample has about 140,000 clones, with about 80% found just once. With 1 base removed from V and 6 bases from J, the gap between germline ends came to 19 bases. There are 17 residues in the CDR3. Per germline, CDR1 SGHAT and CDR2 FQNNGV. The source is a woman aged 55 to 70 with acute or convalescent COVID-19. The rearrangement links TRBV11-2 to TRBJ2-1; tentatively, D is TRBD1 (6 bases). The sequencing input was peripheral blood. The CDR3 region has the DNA TGTGCCAGCAGCTTAGTTCCGGGGCAGGGGACGGCCAATGAGCAGTTCTTC. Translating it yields CASSLVPGQGTANEQFF.